These T cell receptor beta chains were read from a single sample in a study of blood T cell repertoires in COVID-19. Sequencing was performed with immunoSEQ multiplex PCR; in TCRdb, only in-frame clones are kept and a portion is missing. The data contain some 200,000 clones, roughly four fifths of them seen just once; the ten biggest clones take up approximately 12%. The sequencing sample was made of PBMCs or T cells enriched from blood (not recorded which). The receptors come from a man in his forties or fifties who had recovered from COVID-19. Both conserved end residues are part of each CDR3. The order of the fields is J gene, V gene, D gene, CDR3 protein. The D gene is left open where the match is weak.

J: TRBJ2-3; V: TRBV7-2; D: -; CDR3: CASSLGGDWRTDTQYF
J: TRBJ1-2; V: TRBV4-3; D: -; CDR3: CASSPLPGATTYGYTF
J: TRBJ2-6; V: TRBV10-2; D: -; CDR3: CASSLLSSGANVLTF
J: TRBJ2-1; V: TRBV5-5; D: -; CDR3: CASSLVGSSYNEQFF
J: TRBJ1-4; V: TRBV4-3; D: TRBD1; CDR3: CASSQTGYEKLFF
J: TRBJ1-6; V: TRBV5-4; D: -; CDR3: CASTPDPLLGEPLHF
J: TRBJ2-3; V: TRBV7-9; D: TRBD2; CDR3: CASSLAQGLAVRDTQYF
J: TRBJ2-3; V: TRBV6-5; D: -; CDR3: CASRPTRGDTQYF
J: TRBJ1-3; V: TRBV4-3; D: -; CDR3: CASSQERLGGNTIYF
J: TRBJ1-5; V: TRBV3-1/TRBV3-2; D: TRBD1; CDR3: CASSRDREQPQHF
J: TRBJ2-2; V: TRBV7-9; D: TRBD1; CDR3: CASSSRLRDSDTGELFF
J: TRBJ2-1; V: TRBV9; D: TRBD2; CDR3: CASSEGGLAGVYNEQFF
J: TRBJ1-2; V: TRBV6-5; D: TRBD1; CDR3: CASSYSQGGQYGYTF
J: TRBJ2-2; V: TRBV7-2; D: -; CDR3: CASSFDSSGELFF
J: TRBJ2-5; V: TRBV28; D: TRBD1; CDR3: CASTLTGGETQYF
J: TRBJ1-2; V: TRBV6-5; D: TRBD1; CDR3: CASRKVGTAYGYTF
J: TRBJ1-1; V: TRBV5-1; D: -; CDR3: CASNRAENTEAFF